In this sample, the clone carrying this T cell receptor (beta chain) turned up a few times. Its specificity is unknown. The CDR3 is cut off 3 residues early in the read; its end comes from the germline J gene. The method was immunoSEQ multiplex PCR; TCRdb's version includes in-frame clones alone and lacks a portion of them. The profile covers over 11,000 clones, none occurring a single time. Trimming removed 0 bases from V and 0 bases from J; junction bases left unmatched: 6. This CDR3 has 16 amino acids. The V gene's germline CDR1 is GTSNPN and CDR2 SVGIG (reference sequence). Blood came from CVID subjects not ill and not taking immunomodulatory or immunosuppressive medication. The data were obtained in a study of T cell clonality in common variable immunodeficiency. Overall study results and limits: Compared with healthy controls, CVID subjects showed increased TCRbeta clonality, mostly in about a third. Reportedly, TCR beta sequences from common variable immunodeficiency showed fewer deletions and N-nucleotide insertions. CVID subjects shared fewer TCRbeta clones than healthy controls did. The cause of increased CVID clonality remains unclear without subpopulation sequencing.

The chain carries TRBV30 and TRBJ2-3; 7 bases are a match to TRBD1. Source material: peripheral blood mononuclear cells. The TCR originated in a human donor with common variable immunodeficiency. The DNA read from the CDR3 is TGTGCCTGGAGTGTACTCGGACAGGATAGCACAGATACG. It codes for CAWSVLGQDSTDT. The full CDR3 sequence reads CAWSVLGQDSTDTQYF. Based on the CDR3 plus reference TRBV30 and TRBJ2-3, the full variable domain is SQTIHQWPATLVQPVGSPLSLECTVEGTSNPNLYWYRQAAGRGLQLLFYSVGIGQISSEVPQNLSASRPQDRQFILSSKKLLLSDSGFYLCAWSVLGQDSTDTQYFGPGTRLTVL.